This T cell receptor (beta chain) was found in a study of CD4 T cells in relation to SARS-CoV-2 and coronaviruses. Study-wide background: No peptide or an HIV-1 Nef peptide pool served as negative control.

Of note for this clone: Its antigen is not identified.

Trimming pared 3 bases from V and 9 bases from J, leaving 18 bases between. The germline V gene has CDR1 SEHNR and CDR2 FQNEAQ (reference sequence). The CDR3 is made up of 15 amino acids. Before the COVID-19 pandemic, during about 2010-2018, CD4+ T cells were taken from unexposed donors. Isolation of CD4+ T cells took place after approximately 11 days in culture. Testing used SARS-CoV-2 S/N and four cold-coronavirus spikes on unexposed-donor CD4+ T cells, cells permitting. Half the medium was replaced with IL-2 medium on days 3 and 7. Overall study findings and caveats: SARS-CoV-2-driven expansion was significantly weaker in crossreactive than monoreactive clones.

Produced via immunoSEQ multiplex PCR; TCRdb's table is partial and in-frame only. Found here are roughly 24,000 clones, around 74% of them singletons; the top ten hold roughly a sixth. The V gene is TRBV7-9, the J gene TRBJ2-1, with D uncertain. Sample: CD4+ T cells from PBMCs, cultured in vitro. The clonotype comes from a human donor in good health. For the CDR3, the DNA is TGTGCCAGCAGCTTCCCGCTTTCGGTGAAGGGTGAGCAGTTCTTC. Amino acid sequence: CASSFPLSVKGEQFF.